The source of this T cell receptor (beta chain) is a study of CD8+CD57+ T cells in acquired aplastic anemia. Study in general: DNA per sorted CD4+ or CD8+ sample ranged about 0.17 to 30 ug, averaging roughly 3.2 ug. The average read count for CD4+ cells in healthy donors was 9 million to 14 million. Findings of the study overall: No significant difference in CD8+ Simpson's diversity was found between patients and controls. Common to patients and controls were approximately 30 CD8+ CDR3 sequences.

Genomic DNA, the template, was used for profiling of the TCR beta VDJ and CDR3. TCRdb re-analysed the reads in MiXCR, keeping a single row per CDR3 protein. This table has roughly 160,000 distinct CDR3 sequences, 55% to 75% appearing once. This clonotype was recorded many times. The antigen is unknown. The junction had 6 bases not matched to a gene; V was cut back by 0 bases and J by 3 bases. Germline CDR1 reads SGDLS; CDR2 reads YYNGEE. The CDR3 is made up of 15 amino acids. The specimen was sorted CD4+, CD8+, or CD8+CD57+ T cells (not recorded which) from PBMCs. The V call is TRBV9, the J call TRBJ2-7, with TRBD2 matching over 7 bases. The receptor was isolated from a human donor in good health. In DNA, the CDR3 is TGTGCCAGCAGCGTAGACAGCGGGAACGGCTACGAGCAGTACTTC. Its translation is CASSVDSGNGYEQYF.